One and the same sample provided the 3 T cell receptor beta chains below, sequenced in a study of CD8+CD57+ T cells in acquired aplastic anemia. CDR3 and TCR beta VDJ profiling relied on a genomic DNA template. Using its own MiXCR run on the reads, TCRdb lists one record per CDR3 protein. The data hold 150,000 to 200,000 distinct CDR3 sequences, with about 64% observed a single time. The sequencing sample was made of sorted CD4+, CD8+, or CD8+CD57+ T cells (not recorded which) from PBMCs. All receptors derive from a human donor with severe aplastic anemia or a healthy control (not recorded which).

This clonotype was counted at least ten times. The chain has TRBV29-1 and TRBJ2-7, with D possibly matching TRBD1 (6 bases). The CDR3 extends over 14 amino acids. Trimming took off 6 bases at V and 2 bases at J, with 17 bases between the two ends. Germline V gives CDR1 SQVTM, CDR2 ANQGSEA. CDR3 in DNA: TGCAGCGTAGTGGACAGTCGAGGTCCCTACGAGCAGTACTTC. It codes for CSVVDSRGPYEQYF.

This clonotype was seen at least ten times. V gene TRBV24-1 combines with J gene TRBJ1-1; the D gene is possibly TRBD1 (6 bases). V shed 4 bases and J shed 6 bases, with 11 bases lying between them. Germline assignment: CDR1 KGHDR and CDR2 SFDVKD. The CDR3 runs 13 residues. CDR3 nucleotides: TGTGCCACCAGTGACAGGGACACGGCTGAAGCTTTCTTT. It encodes CATSDRDTAEAFF.

This clonotype showed up just once. This rearrangement joins TRBV4-3 to TRBJ2-2, with 13 bases lining up with TRBD2. Unmatched junction bases numbered 0, after V lost 1 base and J lost 1 base. The germline CDR1 and CDR2 sequences are LGHNA and YSLEER. The CDR3 spans 17 residues. The CDR3 protein is CASSQGTSGGNTGELFF. CDR3 coding DNA: TGCGCCAGCAGCCAAGGGACTAGCGGGGGGAACACCGGGGAGCTGTTTTTT.